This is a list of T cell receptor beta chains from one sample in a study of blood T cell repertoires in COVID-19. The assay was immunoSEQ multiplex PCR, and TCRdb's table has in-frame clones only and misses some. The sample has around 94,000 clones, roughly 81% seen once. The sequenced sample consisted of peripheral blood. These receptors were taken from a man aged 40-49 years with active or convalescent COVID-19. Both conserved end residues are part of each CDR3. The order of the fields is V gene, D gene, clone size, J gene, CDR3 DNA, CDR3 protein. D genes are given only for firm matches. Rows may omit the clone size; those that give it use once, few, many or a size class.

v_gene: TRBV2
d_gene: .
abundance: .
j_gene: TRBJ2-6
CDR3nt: TGTGCCAGCAGTGACAGGTCTGGGGCCAACGTCCTGACTTTC
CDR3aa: CASSDRSGANVLTF

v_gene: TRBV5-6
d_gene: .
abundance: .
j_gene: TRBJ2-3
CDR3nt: TGTGCCAGCAGCTTAGAAGGGAGGAATACGCAGTATTTT
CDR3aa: CASSLEGRNTQYF

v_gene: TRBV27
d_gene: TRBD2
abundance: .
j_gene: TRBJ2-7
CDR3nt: TGTGCCAGCAGTTTGCAGACTAGCGGGGCTGGCTACGAGCAGTACTTC
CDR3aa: CASSLQTSGAGYEQYF

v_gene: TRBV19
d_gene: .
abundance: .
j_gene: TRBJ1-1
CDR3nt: TGTGCCAGTCGAAGAGGGGGTGTGAACACTGAAGCTTTCTTT
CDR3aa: CASRRGGVNTEAFF

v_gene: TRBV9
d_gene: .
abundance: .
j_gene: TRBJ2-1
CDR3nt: TGTGCCAGCAGCGAGGGGGGAGGGCCATACAATGAGCAGTTCTTC
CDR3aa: CASSEGGGPYNEQFF

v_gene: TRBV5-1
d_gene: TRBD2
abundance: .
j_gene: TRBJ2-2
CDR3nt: TGCGCCAGTAAGGCCGGGGGGACTAGCGGGGATCTACGGCTGTTTTTT
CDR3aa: CASKAGGTSGDLRLFF

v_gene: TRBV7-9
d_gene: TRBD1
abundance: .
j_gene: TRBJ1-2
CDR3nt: TGTGCCAGCAGCTCAGGGGGGACGGAGCATAACTATGGCTACACCTTC
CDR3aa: CASSSGGTEHNYGYTF

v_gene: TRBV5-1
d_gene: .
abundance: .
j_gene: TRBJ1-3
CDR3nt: TGCGCCAGCAGCTTGATCCCCTCGGGCTCTGGAAACACCATATATTTT
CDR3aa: CASSLIPSGSGNTIYF

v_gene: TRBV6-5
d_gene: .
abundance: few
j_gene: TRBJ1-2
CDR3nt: TGTGCCAGCAGTCCCAACGACGGGTTGGTCTATGGCTACACCTTC
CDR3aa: CASSPNDGLVYGYTF

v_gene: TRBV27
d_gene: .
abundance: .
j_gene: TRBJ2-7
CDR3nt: TGTGCCAGCAGTTCTGACGGGACATTAAGCTACGAGCAGTACTTC
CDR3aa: CASSSDGTLSYEQYF

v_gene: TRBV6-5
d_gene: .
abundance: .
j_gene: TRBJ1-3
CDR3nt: TGTGCCATTGGGGACGGAGGGAACTCTGGAAACACCATATATTTT
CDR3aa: CAIGDGGNSGNTIYF

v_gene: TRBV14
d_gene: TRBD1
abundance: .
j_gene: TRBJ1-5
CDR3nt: TGTGCCAGCAGCCCAGGGGGGTTTCAGCCCCAGCATTTT
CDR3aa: CASSPGGFQPQHF

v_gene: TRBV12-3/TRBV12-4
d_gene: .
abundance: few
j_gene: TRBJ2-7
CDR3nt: TGTGCCAGCAGCCCTTTCGGGGGTTACGAGCAGTACTTC
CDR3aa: CASSPFGGYEQYF

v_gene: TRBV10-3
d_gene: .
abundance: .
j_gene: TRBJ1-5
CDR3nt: TGTGCCATCAGTGAGGGTGCGAGGGAGCCCCAGCATTTT
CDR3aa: CAISEGAREPQHF

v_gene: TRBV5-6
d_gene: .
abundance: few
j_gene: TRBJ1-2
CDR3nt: TGTGCCAGCAGGGGAGGGAGTCGGATTAACTATGGCTACACCTTC
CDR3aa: CASRGGSRINYGYTF

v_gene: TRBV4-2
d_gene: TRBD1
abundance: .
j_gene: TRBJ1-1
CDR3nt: TGTGCCAGCAGCCAAGAGGTACAGGGGCGGGACACTGAAGCTTTCTTT
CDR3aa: CASSQEVQGRDTEAFF

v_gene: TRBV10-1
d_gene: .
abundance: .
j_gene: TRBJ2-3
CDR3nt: TGCGCCAGCAGCCCCGGACTGGTGACAGATACGCAGTATTTT
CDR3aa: CASSPGLVTDTQYF

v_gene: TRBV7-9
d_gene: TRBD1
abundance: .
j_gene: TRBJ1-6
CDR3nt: TGTGCCAGCAGCTTGGAGGGGGCAGGTTCACCCCTCCACTTT
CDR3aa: CASSLEGAGSPLHF

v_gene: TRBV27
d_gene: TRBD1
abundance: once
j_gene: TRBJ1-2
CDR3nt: TGTGCCAGCAGTTTCGAGGGGGCAGGGGGCTACACCTTC
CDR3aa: CASSFEGAGGYTF

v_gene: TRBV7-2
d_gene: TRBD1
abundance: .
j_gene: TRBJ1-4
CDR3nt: TGTGCCAGCAGCTTAGCGTGGGGCAGGGGGGATGAAAAACTGTTTTTT
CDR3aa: CASSLAWGRGDEKLFF

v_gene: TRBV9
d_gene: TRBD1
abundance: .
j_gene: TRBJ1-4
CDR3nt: TGTGCCAGCAGCGTCCGACAGGGGACTAATGAAAAACTGTTTTTT
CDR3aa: CASSVRQGTNEKLFF

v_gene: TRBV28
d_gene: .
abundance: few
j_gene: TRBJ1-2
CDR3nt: TGTGCCAGCAGTTCCCCCTTTGTAGGAGTAAACTATGGCTACACCTTC
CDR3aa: CASSSPFVGVNYGYTF

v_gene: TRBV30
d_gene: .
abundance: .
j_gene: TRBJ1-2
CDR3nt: TGTGCCTGGAGTGAGCGCAGGGGTGATGGCTACACCTTC
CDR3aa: CAWSERRGDGYTF

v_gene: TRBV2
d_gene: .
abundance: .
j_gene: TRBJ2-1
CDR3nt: TGTGCCAGCACGCAGGGCGTTTATGCCGATGAGCAGTTCTTC
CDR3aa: CASTQGVYADEQFF

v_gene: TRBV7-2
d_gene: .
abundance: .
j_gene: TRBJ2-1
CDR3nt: TGTGCCAGCAGCTCGAAGATACTTCTCTCCTACAATGAGCAGTTCTTC
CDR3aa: CASSSKILLSYNEQFF

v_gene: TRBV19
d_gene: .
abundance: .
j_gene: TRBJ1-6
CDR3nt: TGTGCCAGTAGTGAGGCAGCCAGCTCCTATAATTCACCCCTCCACTTT
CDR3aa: CASSEAASSYNSPLHF

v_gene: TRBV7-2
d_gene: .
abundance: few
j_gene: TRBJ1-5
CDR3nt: TGTGCCAGCAGCTTAGACAGGGCCAACAATCAGCCCCAGCATTTT
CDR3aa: CASSLDRANNQPQHF

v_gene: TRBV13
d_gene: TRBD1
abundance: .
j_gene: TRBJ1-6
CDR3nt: TGTGCCAGCAGCCCCCGGGACAGAAATTCACCCCTCCACTTT
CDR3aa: CASSPRDRNSPLHF

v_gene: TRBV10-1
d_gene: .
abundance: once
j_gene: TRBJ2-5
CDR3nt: TGCGCCAGCAGTGAGTCTGGAGGTCAAGAGACCCAGTACTTC
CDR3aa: CASSESGGQETQYF

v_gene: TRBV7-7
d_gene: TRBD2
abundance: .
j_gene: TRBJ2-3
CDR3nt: TGTGCTAGCAGCTTAGGGGATCCAGCGGGGGGCACAGATACGCAGTATTTT
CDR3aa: CASSLGDPAGGTDTQYF

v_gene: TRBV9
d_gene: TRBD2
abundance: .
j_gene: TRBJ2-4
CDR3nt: TGTGCCAGCAGCGTAGGGTCTAGCGGGGGAGGAAACATTCAGTACTTC
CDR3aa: CASSVGSSGGGNIQYF

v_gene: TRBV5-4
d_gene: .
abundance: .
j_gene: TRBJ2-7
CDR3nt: TGTGCCAGCAGCTCCGGAGGACAGATCTACGAGCAGTACTTC
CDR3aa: CASSSGGQIYEQYF

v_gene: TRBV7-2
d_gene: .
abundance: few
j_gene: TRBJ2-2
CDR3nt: TGTGCCAGCAGCTTACAGGCTAATGGGGGCAGGTTTGGCGGGGAGCTGTTTTTT
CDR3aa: CASSLQANGGRFGGELFF

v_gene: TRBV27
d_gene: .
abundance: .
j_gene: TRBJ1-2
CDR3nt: TGTGCCAGCAGTTTCCTCTCCGAGATAAGAGCTAACTATGGCTACACCTTC
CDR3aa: CASSFLSEIRANYGYTF

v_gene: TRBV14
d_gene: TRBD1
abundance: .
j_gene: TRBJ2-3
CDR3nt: TGTGCCAGCAGCCACTCCACCGGGACAGGTACAGATACGCAGTATTTT
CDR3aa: CASSHSTGTGTDTQYF

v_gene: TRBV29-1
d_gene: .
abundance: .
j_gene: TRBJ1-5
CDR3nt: TGCAGCGTTGCGATGACAGGCGATCAGCCCCAGCATTTT
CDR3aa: CSVAMTGDQPQHF

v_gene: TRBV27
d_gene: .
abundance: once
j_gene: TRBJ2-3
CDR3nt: TGTGCCAGCAGTCGGGGACTCCGTCCGGATACGCAGTATTTT
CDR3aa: CASSRGLRPDTQYF

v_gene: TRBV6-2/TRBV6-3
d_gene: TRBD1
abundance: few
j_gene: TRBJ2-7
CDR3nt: TGTGCCAGCAGTCTACAGGGGCCCTACGAGCAGTACTTC
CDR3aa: CASSLQGPYEQYF

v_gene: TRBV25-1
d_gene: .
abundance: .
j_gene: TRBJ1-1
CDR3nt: TGTGCCAGCAGTGAGGAGGTACCCGAGTTAGCTTTCTTT
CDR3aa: CASSEEVPELAFF

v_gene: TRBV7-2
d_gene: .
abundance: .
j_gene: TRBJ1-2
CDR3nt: TGTGCCAGCAGCGTCGACAGTATCCATGGCTACACCTTC
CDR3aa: CASSVDSIHGYTF

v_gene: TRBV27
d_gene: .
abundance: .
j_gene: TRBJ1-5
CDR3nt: TGTGCCAGCAGGGGAATGGGGGGGGCTCAGCAGCCCCAGCATTTT
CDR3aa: CASRGMGGAQQPQHF

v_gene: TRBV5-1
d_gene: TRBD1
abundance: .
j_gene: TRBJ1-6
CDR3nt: TGCGCCAGCAGCTTAGGGGGGACAGATTCACCCCTCCACTTT
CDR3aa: CASSLGGTDSPLHF

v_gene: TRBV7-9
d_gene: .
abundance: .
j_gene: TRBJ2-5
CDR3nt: TGTGCCAGCAGCCCATGGGTCCGGGAGATAGAGACCCAGTACTTC
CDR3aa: CASSPWVREIETQYF

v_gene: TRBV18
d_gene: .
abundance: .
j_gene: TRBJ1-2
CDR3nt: TGTGCCAGCTCACCACTCTCAGGGTATGGCTACACCTTC
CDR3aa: CASSPLSGYGYTF

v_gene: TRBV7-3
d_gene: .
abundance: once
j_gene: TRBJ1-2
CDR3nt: TGTGCCAGCAGCAGGGGTGGGGGCTACACCTTC
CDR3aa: CASSRGGGYTF

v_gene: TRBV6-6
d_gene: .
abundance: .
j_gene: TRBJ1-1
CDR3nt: TGTGCCAGCAGTGTCACGGACTTGAACACTGAAGCTTTCTTT
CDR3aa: CASSVTDLNTEAFF

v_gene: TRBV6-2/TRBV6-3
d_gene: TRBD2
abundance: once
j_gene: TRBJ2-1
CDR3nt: TGTGCCAGCAGTTGGACTAGCGGGTCCTACAATGAGCAGTTCTTC
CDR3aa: CASSWTSGSYNEQFF

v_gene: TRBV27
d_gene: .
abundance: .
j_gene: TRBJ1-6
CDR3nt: TGTGCCAGCAGTTTGAGGAGCTCCTATAATTCACCCCTCCACTTT
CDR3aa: CASSLRSSYNSPLHF

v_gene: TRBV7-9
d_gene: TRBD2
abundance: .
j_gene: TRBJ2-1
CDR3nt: TGTGCCAGCAGCCTTGGACTAGCGGGGGGCCCTACACGGGAGCAGTTCTTC
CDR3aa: CASSLGLAGGPTREQFF

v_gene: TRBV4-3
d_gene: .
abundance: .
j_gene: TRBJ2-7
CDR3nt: TGCGCCAGCAGCCCTAACACAGGGAATACCTACGAGCAGTACTTC
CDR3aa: CASSPNTGNTYEQYF

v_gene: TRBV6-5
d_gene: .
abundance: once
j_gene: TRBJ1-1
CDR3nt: TGTGCCAGCATCCCCCGGGATTCGGACACTGAAGCTTTCTTT
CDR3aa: CASIPRDSDTEAFF

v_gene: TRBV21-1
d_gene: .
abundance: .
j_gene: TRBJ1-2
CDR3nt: TGTGCCAGCAGCCCGGACAGGGAACGCTACACCTTC
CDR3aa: CASSPDRERYTF

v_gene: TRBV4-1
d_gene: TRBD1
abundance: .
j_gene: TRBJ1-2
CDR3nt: TGCGCCAGCAGCCAATACCCCCCCGGGGACAAGGACAGGAATAGCTATGGCTACACCTTC
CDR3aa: CASSQYPPGDKDRNSYGYTF